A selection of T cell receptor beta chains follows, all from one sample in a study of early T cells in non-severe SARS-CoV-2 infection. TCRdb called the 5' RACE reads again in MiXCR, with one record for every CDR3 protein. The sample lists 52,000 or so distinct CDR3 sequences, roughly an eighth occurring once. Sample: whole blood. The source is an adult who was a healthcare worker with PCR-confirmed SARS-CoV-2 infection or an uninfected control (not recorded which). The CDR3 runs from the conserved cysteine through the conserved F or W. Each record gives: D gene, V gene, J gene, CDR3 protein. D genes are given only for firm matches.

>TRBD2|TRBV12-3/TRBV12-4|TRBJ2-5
CASSLVGRDGAQYF
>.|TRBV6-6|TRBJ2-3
CASRLLLVTDTQYF
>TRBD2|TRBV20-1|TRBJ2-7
CSARALAGGPYEQYF
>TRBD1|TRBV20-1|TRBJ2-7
CSARRTGTSYEQYF
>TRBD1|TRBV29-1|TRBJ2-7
CSVTPGQGDEQYF
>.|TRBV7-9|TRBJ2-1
CASSFSVGNEQFF
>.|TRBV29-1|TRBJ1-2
CSVVLRGGYGYTF
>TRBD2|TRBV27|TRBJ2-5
CASSLASGRSQETQYF
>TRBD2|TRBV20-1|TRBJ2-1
CSAPTSGGLDEQFF
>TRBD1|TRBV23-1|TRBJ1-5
CASSQSGTDSNQPQHF
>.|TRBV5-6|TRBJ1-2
CASSLAVISNYGYTF
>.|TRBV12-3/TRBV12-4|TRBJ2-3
CASSLGADTQYF
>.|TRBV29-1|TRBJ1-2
CSAAANYGYTF
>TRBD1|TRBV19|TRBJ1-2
CASSIFDRDDYGYTF
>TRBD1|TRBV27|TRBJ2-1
CASSQDRGYYNEQFF